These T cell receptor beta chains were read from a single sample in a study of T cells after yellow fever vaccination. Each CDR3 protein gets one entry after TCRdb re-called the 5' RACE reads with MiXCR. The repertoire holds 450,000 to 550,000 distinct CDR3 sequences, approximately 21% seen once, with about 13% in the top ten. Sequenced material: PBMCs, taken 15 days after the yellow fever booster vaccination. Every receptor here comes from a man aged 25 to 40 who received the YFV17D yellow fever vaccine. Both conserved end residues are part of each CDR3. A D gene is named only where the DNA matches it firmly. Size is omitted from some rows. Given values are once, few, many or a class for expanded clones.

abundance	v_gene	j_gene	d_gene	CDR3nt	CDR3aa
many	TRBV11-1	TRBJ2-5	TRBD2	TGTGCCAGCAGCCAAGGAGGGGCTAGCGGGAGGTCCATAGAGACCCAGTACTTC	CASSQGGASGRSIETQYF
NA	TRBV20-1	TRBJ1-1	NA	TGCAGTGCTACCCAGACAGCGAACACTGAAGCTTTCTTT	CSATQTANTEAFF
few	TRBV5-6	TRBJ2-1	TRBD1	TGTGCCAGCAGCCAGATGACAGGGTGGGTCGGTGAGCAGTTCTTC	CASSQMTGWVGEQFF
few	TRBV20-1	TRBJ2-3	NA	TGCAGTGCCCTTCGGACTCCACCGGGAGATACGCAGTATTTT	CSALRTPPGDTQYF
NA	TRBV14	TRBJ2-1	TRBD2	TGTGCCAGCAGCCAATGGACTAGCGGGAGGAATGAGCAGTTCTTC	CASSQWTSGRNEQFF
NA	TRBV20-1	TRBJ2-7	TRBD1	TGCAGTGCTAGAGATCTCGGGACAGGGGATGAGCAGTACTTC	CSARDLGTGDEQYF
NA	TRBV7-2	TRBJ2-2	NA	TGTGCCAGCAGCCGTATGCTGCGAGGCACCGGGGAGCTGTTTTTT	CASSRMLRGTGELFF
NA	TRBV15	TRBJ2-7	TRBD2	TGTGCCACCAGCCTGGAGGCTAGCGGGAGCTACGAGCAGTACTTC	CATSLEASGSYEQYF
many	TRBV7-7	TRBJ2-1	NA	TGTGCCAGCAGCTTAAATCGGGACAATGAGCAGTTCTTC	CASSLNRDNEQFF
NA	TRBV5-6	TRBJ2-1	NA	TGTGCCAGCAGCTTGGGGGTCTTTTACAATGAGCAGTTCTTC	CASSLGVFYNEQFF
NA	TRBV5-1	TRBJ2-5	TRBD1	TGCGCCAGCACCCTGACAGGGGGCGCGGAGACCCAGTACTTC	CASTLTGGAETQYF
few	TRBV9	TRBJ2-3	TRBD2	TGTGCCAGCAGCTCTAGCGGCGGCATCACAGATACGCAGTATTTT	CASSSSGGITDTQYF
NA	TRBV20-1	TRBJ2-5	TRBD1	TGCAGTGCTCCACAGGGGGCGCTGGAGACCCAGTACTTC	CSAPQGALETQYF
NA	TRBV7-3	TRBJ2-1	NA	TGTGCCAGCAGCCACGGGATCTTC	CASSHGIF
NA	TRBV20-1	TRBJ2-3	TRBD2	TGCAGTGCTAGTACTAGCGGGAGTACAGATACGCAGTATTTT	CSASTSGSTDTQYF
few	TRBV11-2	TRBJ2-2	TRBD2	TGTGCCAGCAGATATACAGCGGGGGCCGGGGAGCTGTTTTTT	CASRYTAGAGELFF
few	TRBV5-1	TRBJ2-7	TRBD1	TGCGCCAGCAGCTTGGCTCCGGGACAGGGGCCTTACGAGCAGTACTTC	CASSLAPGQGPYEQYF
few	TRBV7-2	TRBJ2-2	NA	TGTGCCAGCAGCCCGACAGTTGGCACCGGGGAGCTGTTTTTT	CASSPTVGTGELFF
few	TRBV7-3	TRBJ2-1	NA	TGTGCCAGCAGCTTAACGAGTTCTAACGAAAAATACAATGAGCAGTTCTTC	CASSLTSSNEKYNEQFF
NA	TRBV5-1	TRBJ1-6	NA	TGCGCCAGCAGCTTGGGTGGGACCTTAAATTCACCCCTCCACTTT	CASSLGGTLNSPLHF
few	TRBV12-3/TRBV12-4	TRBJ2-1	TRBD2	TGTGCCAGCAGCCCTATCAGACTAGCGGGAGGCTCGCGGGAGCAGTTCTTC	CASSPIRLAGGSREQFF
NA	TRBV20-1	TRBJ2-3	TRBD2	TGCAGTGCTAGAAAAGCGGGAATGGGATACGGGGGGCAGTATTTT	CSARKAGMGYGGQYF
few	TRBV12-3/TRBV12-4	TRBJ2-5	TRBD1	TGTGCCAGCAGTCCAGGGGGCGCGACGCAAGAGACCCAGTACTTC	CASSPGGATQETQYF